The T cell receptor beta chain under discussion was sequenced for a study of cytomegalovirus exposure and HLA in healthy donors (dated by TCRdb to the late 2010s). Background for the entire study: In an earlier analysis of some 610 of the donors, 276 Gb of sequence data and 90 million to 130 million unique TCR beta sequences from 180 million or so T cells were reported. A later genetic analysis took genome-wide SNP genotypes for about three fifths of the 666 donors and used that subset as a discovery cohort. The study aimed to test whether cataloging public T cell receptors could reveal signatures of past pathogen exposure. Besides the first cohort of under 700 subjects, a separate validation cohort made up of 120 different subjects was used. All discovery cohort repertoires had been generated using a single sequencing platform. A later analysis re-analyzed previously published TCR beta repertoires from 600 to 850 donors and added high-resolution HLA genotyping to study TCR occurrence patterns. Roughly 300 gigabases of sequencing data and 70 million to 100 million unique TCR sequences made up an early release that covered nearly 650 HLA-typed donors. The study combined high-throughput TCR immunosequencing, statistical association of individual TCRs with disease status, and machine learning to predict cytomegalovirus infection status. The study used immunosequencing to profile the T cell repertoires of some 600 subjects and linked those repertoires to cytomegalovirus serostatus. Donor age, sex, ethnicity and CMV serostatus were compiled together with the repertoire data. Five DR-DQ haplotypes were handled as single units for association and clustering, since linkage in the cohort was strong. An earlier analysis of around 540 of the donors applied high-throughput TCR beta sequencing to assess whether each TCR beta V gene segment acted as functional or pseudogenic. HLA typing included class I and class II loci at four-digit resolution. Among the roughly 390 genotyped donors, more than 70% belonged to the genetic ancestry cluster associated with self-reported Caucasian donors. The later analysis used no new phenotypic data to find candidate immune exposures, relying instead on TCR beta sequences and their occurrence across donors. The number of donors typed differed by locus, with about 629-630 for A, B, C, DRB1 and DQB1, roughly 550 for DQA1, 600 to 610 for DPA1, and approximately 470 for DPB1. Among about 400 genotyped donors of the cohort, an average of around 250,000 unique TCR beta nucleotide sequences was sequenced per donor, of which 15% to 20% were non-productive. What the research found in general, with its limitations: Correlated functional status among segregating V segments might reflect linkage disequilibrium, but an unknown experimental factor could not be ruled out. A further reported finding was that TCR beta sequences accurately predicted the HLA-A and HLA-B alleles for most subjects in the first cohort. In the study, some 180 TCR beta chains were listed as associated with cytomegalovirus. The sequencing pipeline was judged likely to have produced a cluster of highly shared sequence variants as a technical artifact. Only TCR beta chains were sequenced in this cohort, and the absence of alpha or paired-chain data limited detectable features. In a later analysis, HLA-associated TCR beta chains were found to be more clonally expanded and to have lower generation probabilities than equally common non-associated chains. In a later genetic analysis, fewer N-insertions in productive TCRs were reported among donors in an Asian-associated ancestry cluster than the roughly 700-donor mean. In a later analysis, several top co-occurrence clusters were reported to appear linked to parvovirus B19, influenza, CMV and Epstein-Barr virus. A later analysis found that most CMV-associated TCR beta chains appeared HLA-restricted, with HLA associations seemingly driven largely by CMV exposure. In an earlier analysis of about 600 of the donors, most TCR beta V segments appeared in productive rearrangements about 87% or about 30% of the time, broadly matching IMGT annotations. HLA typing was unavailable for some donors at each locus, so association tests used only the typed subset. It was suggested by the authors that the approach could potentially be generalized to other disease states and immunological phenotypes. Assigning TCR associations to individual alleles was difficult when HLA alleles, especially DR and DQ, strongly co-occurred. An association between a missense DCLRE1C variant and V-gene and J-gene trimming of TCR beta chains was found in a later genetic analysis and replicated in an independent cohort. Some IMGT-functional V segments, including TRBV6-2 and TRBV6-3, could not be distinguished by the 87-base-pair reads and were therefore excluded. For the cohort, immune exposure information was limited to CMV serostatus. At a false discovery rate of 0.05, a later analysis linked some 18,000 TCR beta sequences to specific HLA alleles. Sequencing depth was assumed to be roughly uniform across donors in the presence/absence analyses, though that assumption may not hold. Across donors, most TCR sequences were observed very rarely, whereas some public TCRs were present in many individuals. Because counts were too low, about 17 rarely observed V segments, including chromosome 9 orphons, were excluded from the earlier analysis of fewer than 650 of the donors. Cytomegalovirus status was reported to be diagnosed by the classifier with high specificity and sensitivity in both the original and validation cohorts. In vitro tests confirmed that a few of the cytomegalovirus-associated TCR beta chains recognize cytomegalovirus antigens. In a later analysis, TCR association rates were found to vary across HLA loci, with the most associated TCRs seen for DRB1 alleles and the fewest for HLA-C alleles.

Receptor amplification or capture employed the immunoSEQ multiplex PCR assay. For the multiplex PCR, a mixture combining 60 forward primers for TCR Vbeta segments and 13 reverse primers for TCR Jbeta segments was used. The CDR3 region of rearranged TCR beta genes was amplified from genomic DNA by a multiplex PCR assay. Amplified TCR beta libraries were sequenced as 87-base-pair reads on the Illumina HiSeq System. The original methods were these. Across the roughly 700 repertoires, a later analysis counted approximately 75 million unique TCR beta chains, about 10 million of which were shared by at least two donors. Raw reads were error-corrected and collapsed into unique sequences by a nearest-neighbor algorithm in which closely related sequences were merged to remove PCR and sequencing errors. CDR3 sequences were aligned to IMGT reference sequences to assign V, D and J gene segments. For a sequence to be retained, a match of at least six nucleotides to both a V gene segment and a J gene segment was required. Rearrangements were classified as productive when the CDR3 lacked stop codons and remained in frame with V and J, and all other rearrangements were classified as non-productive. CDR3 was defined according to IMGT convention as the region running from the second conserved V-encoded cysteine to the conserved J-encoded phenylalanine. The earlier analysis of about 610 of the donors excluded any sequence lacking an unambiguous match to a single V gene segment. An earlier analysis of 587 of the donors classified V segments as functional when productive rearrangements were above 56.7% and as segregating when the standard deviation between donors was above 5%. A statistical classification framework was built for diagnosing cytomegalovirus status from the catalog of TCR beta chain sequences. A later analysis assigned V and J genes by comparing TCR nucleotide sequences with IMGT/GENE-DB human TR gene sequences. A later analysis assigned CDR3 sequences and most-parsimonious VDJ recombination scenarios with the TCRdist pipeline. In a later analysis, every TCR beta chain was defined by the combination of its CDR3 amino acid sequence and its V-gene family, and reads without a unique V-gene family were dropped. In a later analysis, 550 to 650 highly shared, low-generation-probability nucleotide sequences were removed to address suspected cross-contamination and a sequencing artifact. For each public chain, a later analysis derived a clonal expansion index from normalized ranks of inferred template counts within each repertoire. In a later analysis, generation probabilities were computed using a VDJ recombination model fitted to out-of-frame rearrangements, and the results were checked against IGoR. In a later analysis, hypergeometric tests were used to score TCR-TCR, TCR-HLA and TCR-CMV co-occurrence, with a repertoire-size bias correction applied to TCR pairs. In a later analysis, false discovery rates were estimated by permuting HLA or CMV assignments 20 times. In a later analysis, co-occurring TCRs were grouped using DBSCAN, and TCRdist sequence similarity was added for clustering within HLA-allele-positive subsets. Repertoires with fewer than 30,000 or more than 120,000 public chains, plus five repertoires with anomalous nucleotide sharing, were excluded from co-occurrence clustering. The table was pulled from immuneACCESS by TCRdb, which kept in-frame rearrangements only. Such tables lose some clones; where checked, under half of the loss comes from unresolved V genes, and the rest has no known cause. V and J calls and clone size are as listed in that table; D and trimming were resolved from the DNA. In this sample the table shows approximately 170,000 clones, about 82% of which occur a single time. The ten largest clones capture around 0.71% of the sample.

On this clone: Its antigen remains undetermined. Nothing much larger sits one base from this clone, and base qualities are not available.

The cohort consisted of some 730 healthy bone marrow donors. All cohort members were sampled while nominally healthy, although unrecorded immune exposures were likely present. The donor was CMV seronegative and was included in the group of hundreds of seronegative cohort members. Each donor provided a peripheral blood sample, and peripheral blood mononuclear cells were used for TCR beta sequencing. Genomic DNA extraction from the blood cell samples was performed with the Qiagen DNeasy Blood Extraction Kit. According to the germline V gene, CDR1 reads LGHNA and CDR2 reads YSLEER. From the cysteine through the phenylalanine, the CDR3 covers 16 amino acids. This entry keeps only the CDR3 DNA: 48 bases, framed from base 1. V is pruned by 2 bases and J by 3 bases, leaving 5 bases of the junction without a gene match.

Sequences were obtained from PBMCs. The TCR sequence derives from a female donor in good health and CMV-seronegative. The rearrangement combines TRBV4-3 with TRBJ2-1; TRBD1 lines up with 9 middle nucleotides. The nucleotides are TGCGCCAGCAGCCAAAAAGACAGGGGGATCTACAATGAGCAGTTCTTC. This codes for CASSQKDRGIYNEQFF.